The entry below gives a single T cell receptor beta chain sequence along with its context. The CDR3 has 14 residues. Germline CDR1 reads SGHNT; CDR2 reads YYREEE (reference sequence). The V end was cut by 2 bases, the J end by 3 bases, with 9 bases between. These data are taken from a study of blood T cell repertoires in COVID-19. Study context: The cDNA or gDNA used as material had been derived from T cells, B-cell-depleted T cells, or PBMCs.

Only in-frame clones appear in the TCRdb table, and some are missing; sequencing was by immunoSEQ multiplex PCR. The data show 350,000 or so clones, under 95% seen once. The study drew participants aged roughly 18 to 89 years from fewer than 30 US areas. Clinical histories supplied by participants themselves formed the basis of cohort assignment. This clonotype was sampled from a young woman who had recovered from COVID-19. The chain combines TRBV5-4 with TRBJ2-1; D perhaps matches TRBD2 (5 bases). Sequencing was carried out using PBMCs or T cells enriched from blood (not recorded which). The chain's CDR3 is CASSFGLYYNEQFF. CDR3 coding DNA: TGTGCCAGCAGCTTCGGACTTTACTACAATGAGCAGTTCTTC.